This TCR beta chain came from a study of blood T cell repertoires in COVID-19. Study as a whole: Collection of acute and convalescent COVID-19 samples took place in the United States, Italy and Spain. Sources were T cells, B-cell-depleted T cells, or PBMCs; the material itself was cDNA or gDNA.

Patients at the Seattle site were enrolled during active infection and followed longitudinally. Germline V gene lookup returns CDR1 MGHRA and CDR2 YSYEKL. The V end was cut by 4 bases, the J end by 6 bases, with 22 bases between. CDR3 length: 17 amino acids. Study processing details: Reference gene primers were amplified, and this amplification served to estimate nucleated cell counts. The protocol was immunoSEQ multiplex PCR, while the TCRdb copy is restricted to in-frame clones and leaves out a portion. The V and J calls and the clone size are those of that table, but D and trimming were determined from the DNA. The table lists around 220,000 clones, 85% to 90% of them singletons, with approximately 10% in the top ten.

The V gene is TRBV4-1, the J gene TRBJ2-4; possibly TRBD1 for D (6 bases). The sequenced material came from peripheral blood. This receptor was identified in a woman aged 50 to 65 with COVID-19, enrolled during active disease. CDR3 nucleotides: TGCGCCAGCAGCCCGGGACACCACGACACCTTAGGAAACATTCAGTACTTC. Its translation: CASSPGHHDTLGNIQYF.